The clone carrying this T cell receptor beta chain appeared a few times. TCRdb ran MiXCR on the 5' RACE reads and lists one entry per CDR3 protein. This sample has just under 600,000 distinct CDR3 sequences, with around an eighth found just once. This sample stems from a study of T cells after yellow fever vaccination. V lost 2 bases, J lost 7 bases, and 8 bases lay in between. The CDR3 has 13 residues. The chain combines TRBV12-3 or TRBV12-4 with TRBJ2-2, with D maybe TRBD1 (5 bases). The sequence was collected from a man younger than 40 who received the YFV17D yellow fever vaccine. The sequencing here drew on PBMCs, taken on the day of the yellow fever booster vaccination. CDR3 sequence (DNA): TGTGCCAGCAGTTTAAGGGGAAACGGGGAGCTGTTTTTT. It encodes CASSLRGNGELFF.